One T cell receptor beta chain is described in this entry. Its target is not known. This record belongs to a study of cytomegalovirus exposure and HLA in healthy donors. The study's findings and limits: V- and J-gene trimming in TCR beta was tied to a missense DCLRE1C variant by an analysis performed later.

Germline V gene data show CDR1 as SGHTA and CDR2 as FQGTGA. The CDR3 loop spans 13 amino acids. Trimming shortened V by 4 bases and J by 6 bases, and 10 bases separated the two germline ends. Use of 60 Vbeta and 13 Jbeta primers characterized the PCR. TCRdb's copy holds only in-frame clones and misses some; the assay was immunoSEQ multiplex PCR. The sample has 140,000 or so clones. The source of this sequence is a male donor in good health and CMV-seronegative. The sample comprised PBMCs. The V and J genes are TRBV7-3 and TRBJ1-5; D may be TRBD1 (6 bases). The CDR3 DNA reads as TGTGCCAGCAGCTCCAGGGGTGGTCAGCCCCAGCATTTT. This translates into CASSSRGGQPQHF.